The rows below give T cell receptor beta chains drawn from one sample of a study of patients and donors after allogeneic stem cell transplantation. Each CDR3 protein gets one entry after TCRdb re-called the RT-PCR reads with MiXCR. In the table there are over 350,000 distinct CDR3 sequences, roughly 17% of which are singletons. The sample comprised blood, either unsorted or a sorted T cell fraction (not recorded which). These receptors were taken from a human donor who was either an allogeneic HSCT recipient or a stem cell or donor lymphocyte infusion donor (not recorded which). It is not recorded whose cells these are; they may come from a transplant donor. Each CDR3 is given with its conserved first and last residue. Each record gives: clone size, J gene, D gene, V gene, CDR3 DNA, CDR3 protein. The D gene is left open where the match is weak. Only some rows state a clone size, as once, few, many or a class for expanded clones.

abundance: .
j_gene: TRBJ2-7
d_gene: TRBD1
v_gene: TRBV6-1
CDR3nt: TGTGCCAGCAAAACAGCGACAGGGGGGGTAGGGGAGCAGTACTTC
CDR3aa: CASKTATGGVGEQYF

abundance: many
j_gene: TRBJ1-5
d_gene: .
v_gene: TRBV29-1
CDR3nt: TGCAGCGCCCTGGAGGATCTGTCAAGCAATCAGCCCCAGCATTTT
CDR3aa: CSALEDLSSNQPQHF

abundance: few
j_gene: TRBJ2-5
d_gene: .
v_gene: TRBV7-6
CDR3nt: TGTGCCAGCAGCCTATTCAGTATCACCCAGTACTTC
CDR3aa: CASSLFSITQYF

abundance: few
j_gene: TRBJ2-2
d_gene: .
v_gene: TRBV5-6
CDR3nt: TGTGCCAGCAGCTTGTTGCAGGACCGTAGCGGGGAGCTGTTTTTT
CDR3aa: CASSLLQDRSGELFF

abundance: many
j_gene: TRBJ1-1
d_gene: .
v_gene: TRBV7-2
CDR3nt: TGTGCCAGCAGTTTGAACACTGAAGCTTTCTTT
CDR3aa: CASSLNTEAFF

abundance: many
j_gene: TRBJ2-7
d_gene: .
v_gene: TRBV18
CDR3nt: TGTGCCAGCTCACCGGGACGGGGCTCCTACGAGCAGTACTTC
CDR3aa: CASSPGRGSYEQYF

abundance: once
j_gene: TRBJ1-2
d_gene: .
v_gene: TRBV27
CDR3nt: TGTACCAGCAGTTTCACAACCGGGGCCGCGGGGCGTGGCTACACCTTC
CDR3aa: CTSSFTTGAAGRGYTF

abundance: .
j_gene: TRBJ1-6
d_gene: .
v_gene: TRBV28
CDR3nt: TGTGCCAGCAGTTCAACGAGTTCACCCCTCCACTTT
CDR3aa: CASSSTSSPLHF

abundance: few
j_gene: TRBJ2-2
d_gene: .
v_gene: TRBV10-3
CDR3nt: TGTGCCATCCGTGGGCAAGGGGAGCTGTTTTTT
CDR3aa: CAIRGQGELFF

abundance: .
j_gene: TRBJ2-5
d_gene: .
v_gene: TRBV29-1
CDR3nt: TGCAGCGTTGACCTCCAGCTGTCGGGGACCCAGTACTTC
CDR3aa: CSVDLQLSGTQYF

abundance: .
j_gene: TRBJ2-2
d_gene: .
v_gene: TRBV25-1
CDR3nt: TGTGCCAGCGGGAACAGGGCTAGGAACACCGGGGAGCTGTTTTTT
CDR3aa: CASGNRARNTGELFF

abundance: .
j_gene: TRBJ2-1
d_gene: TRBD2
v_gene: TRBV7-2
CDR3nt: TGTGCCAGCAGTTCCCGTAGCGGGGGCTCCTACAATGAGCAGTTCTTC
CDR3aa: CASSSRSGGSYNEQFF

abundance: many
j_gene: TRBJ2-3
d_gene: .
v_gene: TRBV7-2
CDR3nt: TGTGCCAGCAGCTTCGACGGGAGCGGCACAGATACGCAGTATTTT
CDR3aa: CASSFDGSGTDTQYF

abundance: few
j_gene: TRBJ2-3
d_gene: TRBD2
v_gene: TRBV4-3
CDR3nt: TGCGCCAGCAGCCAAGCACCAGCGGGGGGGGGAGATACGCAGTATTTT
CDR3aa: CASSQAPAGGGDTQYF

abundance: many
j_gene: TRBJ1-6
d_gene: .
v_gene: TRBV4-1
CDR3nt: TGCGCCAGCAGCCAAGACCCGTGGGGGAGCTCCTATAATTCACCCCTCCACTTT
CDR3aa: CASSQDPWGSSYNSPLHF

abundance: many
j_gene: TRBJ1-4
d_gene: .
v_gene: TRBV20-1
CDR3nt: TGCAGTGCTAGCAGGGCGACTAATGAAAAACTGTTTTTT
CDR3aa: CSASRATNEKLFF

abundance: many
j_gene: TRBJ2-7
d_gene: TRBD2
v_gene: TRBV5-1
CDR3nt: TGCGCCAGCAGCTATCGGACTAGCGGGAGCTCCGAGCAGTACTTC
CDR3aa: CASSYRTSGSSEQYF

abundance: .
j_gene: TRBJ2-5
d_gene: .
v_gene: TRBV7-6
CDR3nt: TGTGCCAGCAGCTTAGCGCTGGGGCGGTCGCAAGGGGAGACCCAGTACTTC
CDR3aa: CASSLALGRSQGETQYF

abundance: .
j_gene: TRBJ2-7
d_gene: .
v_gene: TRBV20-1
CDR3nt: TGCAGTGCTAGAGGTGGGGTAGGGGGATACGAGCAGTACTTC
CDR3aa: CSARGGVGGYEQYF

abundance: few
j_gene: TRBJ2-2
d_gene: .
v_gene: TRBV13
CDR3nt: TGTGCCAGCCTATTGGGGAACACCGGGGAGCTGTTTTTT
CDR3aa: CASLLGNTGELFF

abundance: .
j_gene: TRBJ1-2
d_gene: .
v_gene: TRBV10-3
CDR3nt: TGTGCCATCAGCCCCGCCGGGGGCAACTATGGCTACACCTTC
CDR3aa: CAISPAGGNYGYTF

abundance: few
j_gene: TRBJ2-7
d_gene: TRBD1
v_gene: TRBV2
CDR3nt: TGTGCCAGCAGCCATGGGACAGGGGGGGCCTACGAGCAGTACTTC
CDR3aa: CASSHGTGGAYEQYF

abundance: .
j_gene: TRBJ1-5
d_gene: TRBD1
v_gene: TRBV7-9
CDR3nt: TGTGCCAGCAGCTTTGACAGGGGGGGAAATCAGCCCCAGCATTTT
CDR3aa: CASSFDRGGNQPQHF

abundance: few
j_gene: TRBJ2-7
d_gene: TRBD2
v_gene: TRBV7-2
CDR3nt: TGTGCCAGCAGCTACCAAACGGGACTAGCGGGGGCAGGAGAGCAGTACTTC
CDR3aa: CASSYQTGLAGAGEQYF

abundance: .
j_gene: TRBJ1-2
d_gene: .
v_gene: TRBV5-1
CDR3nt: TGCGCCAGCAGCTTTCGGGACGACGGTGGCTACACCTTC
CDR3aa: CASSFRDDGGYTF

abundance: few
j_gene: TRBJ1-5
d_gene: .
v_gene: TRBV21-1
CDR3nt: TGTGCCAGCAGCACCGGGACAGGGGATGTTCAGCCCCAGCATTTT
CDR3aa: CASSTGTGDVQPQHF

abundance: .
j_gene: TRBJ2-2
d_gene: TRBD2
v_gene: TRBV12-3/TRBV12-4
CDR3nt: TGTGCCAGCACCCCTCGCCTAGCGGGAGTGGGCACCGGGGAGCTGTTTTTT
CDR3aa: CASTPRLAGVGTGELFF

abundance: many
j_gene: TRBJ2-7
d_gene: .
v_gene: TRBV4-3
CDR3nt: TGCGCCAGCAGCCCCGACCGAAACTACGAGCAGTACTTC
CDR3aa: CASSPDRNYEQYF

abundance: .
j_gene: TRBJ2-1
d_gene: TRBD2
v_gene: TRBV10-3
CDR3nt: TGTGCCATCAGTCAACTAGCGGCCTCCTACAATGAGCAGTTCTTC
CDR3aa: CAISQLAASYNEQFF

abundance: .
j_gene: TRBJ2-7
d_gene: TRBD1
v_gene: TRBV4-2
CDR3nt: TGTGCCAGCAGCCAAGTCAGGACAGGGGCCTACGAGCAGTACTTC
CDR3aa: CASSQVRTGAYEQYF

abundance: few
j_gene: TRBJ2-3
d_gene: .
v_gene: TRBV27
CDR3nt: TGTGCCAGCAGTCGTTTTCAGCCACTCACAGATACGCAGTATTTT
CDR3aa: CASSRFQPLTDTQYF

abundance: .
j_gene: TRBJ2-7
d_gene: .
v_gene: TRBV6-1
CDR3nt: TGTGCCAGCAGTGGGGCGGGGGCTGGGGAGCAGTACTTC
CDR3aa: CASSGAGAGEQYF

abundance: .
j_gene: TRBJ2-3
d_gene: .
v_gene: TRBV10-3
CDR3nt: TGTGCCGTCGGACGGGGGACAGATACGCAGTATTTT
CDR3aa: CAVGRGTDTQYF

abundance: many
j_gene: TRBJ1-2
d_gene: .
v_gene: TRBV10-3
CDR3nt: TGTGCCATCAGTGTTCGGGGGGGCTACACCTTC
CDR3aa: CAISVRGGYTF

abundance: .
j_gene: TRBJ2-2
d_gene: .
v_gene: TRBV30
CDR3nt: TGTGCCTGGAAAGGGACCGGGGAGCTGTTTTTT
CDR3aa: CAWKGTGELFF

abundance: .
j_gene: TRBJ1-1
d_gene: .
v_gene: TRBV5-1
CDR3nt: TGCGCCAGCAGCTTGGAGGGGTCGAACACTGAAGCTTTCTTT
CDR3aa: CASSLEGSNTEAFF

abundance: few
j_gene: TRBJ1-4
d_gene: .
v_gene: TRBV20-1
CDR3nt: TGCAGTGCTAGAGATGGGGGGCAGGGTACTGAAAAACTGTTTTTT
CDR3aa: CSARDGGQGTEKLFF

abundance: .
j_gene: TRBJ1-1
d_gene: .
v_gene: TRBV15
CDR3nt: TGTGCCACCAGCAGAGATCTAGGGTTAATGAACACTGAAGCTTTCTTT
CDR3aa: CATSRDLGLMNTEAFF

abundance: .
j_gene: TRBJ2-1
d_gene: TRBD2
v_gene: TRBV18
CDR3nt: TGTGCCAGCTCACCACGAACTAGCGGGGGGCCTAACCTCGGCTTGGATGAGCAGTTCTTC
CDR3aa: CASSPRTSGGPNLGLDEQFF

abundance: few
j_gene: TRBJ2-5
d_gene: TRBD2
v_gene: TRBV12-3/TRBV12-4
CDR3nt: TGTGCCAGCAGCTCTGGGACTAGCGGGGCGTACCAAGAGACCCAGTACTTC
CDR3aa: CASSSGTSGAYQETQYF

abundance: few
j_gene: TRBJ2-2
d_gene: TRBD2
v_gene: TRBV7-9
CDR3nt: TGTGCCAGCCGCTTAGCGGGGGCCCTTACCGGGGAGCTGTTTTTT
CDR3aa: CASRLAGALTGELFF

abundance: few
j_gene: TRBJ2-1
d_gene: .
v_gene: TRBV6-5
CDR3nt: TGTGCCAGCAGTTACTCCAGGGGAAATGAGCAGTTCTTC
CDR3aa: CASSYSRGNEQFF

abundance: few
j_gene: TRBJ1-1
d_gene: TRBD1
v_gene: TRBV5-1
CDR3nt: TGCGCCAGCAGCTCCTTTTGGACAGGGGGTATTATGGACACTGAAGCTTTCTTT
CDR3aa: CASSSFWTGGIMDTEAFF

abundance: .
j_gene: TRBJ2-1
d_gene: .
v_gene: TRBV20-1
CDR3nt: TGCAGTGCTAGGTCTGTGGGCTATGAGCAGTTCTTC
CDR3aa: CSARSVGYEQFF

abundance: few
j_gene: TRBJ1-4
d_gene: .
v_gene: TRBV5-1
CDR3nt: TGCGCCAGCAGCTTGAGAGCAAGGGAAAAACTGTTTTTT
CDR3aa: CASSLRAREKLFF

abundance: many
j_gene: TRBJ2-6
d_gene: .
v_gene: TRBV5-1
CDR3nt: TGCGCCAGCAGCTTGGAAGGGACTGGGGCCAACGTCCTGACTTTC
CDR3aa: CASSLEGTGANVLTF

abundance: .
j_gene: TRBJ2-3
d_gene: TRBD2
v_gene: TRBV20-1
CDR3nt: TGCAGTGCCAGGAGGGCTAGCGGGGGGGCTGATACGCAGTATTTT
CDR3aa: CSARRASGGADTQYF

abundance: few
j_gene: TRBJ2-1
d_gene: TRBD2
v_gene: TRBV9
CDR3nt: TGTGCCAGCAGCGTAATTCAGCGGGGGGGCCTCAATGAGCAGTTCTTC
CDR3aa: CASSVIQRGGLNEQFF

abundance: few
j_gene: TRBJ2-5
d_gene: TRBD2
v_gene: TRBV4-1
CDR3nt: TGCGCCAGCAGCCTATCGACTAGCGGGAGTGGAGAGACCCAGTACTTC
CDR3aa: CASSLSTSGSGETQYF

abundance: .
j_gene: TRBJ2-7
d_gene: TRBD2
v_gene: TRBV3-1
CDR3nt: TGTGCCAGCAGCCAAGACCGGACTAGCGGGAGTAGCGAGCAGTACTTC
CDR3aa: CASSQDRTSGSSEQYF